This T cell receptor beta chain was captured by sequencing in a study of beta chain features in type 1 diabetes. The study's findings and limits: Junctions at VDJ sites from type 1 diabetes patients had fewer insertions and more deletions. Because the template was cDNA, high-expressing cells might be over-represented. All four CD4+ subsets from Type 1 diabetes patients carried moderately but significantly shorter TCRB CDR3s.

TCRB transcripts that were expressed got sequenced, as all of the isolated RNA had been reverse transcribed. TCRdb's table, derived via immunoSEQ multiplex PCR, lists solely in-frame clones and lacks some. This sample has around 450,000 clones; more than 9.5% occur once, and the top ten carry less than 0.06%. Trimming removed 5 bases from V and 1 base from J, with 11 bases in between. The CDR3 contains 14 residues. Germline CDR1 is SEHNR and CDR2 is FQNEAQ (reference sequence). This clone has just a few counts. Its antigen is currently unknown. This TCR derives from a woman younger than 35 in good health. Sequenced: naive CD4+ T cells from blood. This chain uses TRBV7-9 with TRBJ2-5; weak D call: TRBD2 (5 bases). Here the CDR3 DNA reads TGTGCCAGCAGCCTCCGGGAAAGCCAAGAGACCCAGTACTTC. Its translation: CASSLRESQETQYF.